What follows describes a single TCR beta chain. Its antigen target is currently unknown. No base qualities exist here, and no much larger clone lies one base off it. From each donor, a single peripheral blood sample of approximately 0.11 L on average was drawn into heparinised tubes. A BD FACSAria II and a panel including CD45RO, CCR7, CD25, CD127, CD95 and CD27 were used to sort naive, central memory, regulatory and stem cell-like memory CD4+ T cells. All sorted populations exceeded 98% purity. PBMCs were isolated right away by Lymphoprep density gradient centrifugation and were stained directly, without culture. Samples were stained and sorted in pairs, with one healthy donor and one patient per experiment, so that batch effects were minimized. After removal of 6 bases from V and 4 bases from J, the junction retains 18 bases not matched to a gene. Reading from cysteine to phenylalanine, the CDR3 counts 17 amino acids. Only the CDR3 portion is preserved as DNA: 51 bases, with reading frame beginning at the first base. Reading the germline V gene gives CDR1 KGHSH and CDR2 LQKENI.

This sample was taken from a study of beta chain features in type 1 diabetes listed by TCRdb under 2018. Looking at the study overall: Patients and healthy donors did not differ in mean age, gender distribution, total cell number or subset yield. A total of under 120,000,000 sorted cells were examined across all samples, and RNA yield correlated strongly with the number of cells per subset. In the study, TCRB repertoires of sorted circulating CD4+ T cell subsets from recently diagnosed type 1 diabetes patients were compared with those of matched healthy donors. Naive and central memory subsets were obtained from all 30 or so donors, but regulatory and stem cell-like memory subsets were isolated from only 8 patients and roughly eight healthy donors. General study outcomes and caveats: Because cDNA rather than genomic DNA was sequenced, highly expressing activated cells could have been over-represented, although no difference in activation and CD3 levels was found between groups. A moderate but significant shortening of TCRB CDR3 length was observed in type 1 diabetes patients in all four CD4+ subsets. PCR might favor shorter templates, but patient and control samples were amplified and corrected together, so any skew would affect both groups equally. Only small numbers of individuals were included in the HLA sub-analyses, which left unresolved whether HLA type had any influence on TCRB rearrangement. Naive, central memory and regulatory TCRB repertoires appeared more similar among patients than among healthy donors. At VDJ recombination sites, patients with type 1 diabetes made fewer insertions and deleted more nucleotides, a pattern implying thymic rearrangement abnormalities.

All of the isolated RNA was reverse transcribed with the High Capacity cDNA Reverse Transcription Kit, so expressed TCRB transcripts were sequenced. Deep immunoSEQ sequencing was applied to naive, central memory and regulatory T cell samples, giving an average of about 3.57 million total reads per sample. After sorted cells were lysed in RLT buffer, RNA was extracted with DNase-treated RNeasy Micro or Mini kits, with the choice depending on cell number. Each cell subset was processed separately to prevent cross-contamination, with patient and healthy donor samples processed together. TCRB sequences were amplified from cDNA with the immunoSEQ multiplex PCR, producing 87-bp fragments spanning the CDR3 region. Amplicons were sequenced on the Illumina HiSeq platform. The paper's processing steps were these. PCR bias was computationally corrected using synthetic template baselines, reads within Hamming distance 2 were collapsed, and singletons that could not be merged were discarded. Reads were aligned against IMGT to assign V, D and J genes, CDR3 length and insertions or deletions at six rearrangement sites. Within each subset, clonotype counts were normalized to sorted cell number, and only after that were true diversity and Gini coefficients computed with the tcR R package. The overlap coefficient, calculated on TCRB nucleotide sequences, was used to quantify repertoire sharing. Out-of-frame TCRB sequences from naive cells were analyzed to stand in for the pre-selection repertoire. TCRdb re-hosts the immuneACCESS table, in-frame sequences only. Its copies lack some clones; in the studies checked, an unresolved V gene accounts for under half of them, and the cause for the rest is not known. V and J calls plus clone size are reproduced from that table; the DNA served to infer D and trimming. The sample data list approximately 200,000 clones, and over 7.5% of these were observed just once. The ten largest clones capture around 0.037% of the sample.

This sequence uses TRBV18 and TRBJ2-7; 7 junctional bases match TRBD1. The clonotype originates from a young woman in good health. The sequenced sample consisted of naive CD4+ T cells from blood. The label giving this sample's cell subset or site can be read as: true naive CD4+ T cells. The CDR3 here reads CASSQFQGQETIYEQYF. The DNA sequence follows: TGTGCCAGCTCCCAGTTTCAAGGACAGGAGACTATTTACGAGCAGTACTTC.